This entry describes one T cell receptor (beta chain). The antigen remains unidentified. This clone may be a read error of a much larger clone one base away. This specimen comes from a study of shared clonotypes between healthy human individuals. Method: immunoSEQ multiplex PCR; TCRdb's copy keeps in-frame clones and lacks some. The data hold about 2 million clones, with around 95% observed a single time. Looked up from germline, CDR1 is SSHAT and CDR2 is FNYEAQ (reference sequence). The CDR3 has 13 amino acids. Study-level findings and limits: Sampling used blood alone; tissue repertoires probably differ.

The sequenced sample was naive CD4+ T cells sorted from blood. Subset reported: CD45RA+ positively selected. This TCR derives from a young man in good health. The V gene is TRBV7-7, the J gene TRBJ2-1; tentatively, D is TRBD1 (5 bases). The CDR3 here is CASSVDRNNEQFF. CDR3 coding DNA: TGTGCTAGCAGCGTAGACAGAAACAATGAGCAGTTCTTC. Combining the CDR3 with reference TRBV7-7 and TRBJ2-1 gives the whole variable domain GAGVSQSPRYKVTKRGQDVTLRCDPISSHATLYWYQQALGQGPEFLTYFNYEAQPDKSGLPSDRFSAERPEGSISTLTIQRTEQRDSAMYRCASSVDRNNEQFFGPGTRLTVL.